This T cell receptor beta chain was sequenced during a study of PD-1 blockade in classical Hodgkin lymphoma. All patients experienced relapse after autologous stem cell transplantation, and brentuximab vedotin exposure was variable. Broader study findings: When nivolumab was started under 1 year after ASCT, patients were excluded. Diminished baseline TCR diversity has been reported in newly diagnosed patients relative to healthy donors. The causes of the repertoire differences, possibly disease activity or prior therapy, remain undefined. Significantly greater TCR diversity emerged by C4D1 in CD4+ cells but not CD8+ cells.

Only in-frame clones appear in the TCRdb table, and some are missing; sequencing was by immunoSEQ multiplex PCR. The data show just over 25,000 clones, with under 90% seen just once and around 2.3% held by the top ten. Germline assignment: CDR1 SGHAT and CDR2 FQDESV (reference sequence). The CDR3 has 19 residues. V gave up 5 bases and J gave up 7 bases, with 29 bases separating them. As concerns this clone: The antigen is undetermined.

The V gene is TRBV11-1, the J gene TRBJ1-4, with no clear D. The input for sequencing was peripheral blood mononuclear cells (PBMCs), taken at baseline. This receptor was taken from a human donor with classical Hodgkin lymphoma. CDR3 DNA sequence: TGTGCCAGCAGCCCCGGAAGGAAACTTTCTGGGTCGGCGCTTGAAAAACTGTTTTTT. It encodes CASSPGRKLSGSALEKLFF.